This T cell receptor beta chain derives from a study of PD-1 blockade in classical Hodgkin lymphoma. Study observations and caveats: Reported findings placed baseline TCR diversity lower in newly diagnosed patients (compared with healthy donors).

Sample time point: cycle 4 day 1 (C4D1), after six to seven weeks of nivolumab. Relapse after autologous stem cell transplantation occurred in every patient, and brentuximab vedotin exposure varied. Progressive disease, partial response or complete response was each patient's best response. Some clones are missing from TCRdb's copy, which holds only in-frame ones; the method was immunoSEQ multiplex PCR. In the table there are 35,000 to 50,000 clones, roughly two thirds of which are singletons. Deletions cut 3 bases from V and 3 bases from J, with 14 bases between. Germline V gene sequence: CDR1 LNHDA, CDR2 SQIVND (reference sequence). This CDR3 region has 15 residues. With respect to this clone: The antigen is not known.

Here the sequenced sample was peripheral blood mononuclear cells (PBMCs), taken before the fourth cycle of nivolumab. This rearrangement joins TRBV19 to TRBJ1-2, with D unclear. This TCR was recovered from a human donor with classical Hodgkin lymphoma. CDR3 sequence: CASSINGESDYGYTF. The CDR3 DNA reads TGTGCCAGTAGTATCAACGGGGAATCGGACTATGGCTACACCTTC.